The sequence of this TCR beta chain was determined in a study of cytomegalovirus exposure and HLA in healthy donors. Study conclusions and caveats: In vitro experiments confirmed that a few CMV-associated chains were specific for CMV antigens. It was reportedly the case that the classifier diagnosed cytomegalovirus status with high specificity and sensitivity. Over 150 TCR beta chains were listed as cytomegalovirus-associated.

This clone has just a few counts. The antigen is not known. V lost 6 bases and J lost 7, with 7 bases in between. The CDR3 consists of 12 residues. The germline gives CDR1 MNHEY, CDR2 SVGAGI. Separate from the approximately 670-subject first cohort, the roughly 120-subject validation cohort was the one that the donors belonged to. The repertoire was sequenced with immunoSEQ multiplex PCR; TCRdb's copy has only in-frame clones and lacks some. Counted here are around 400,000 clones, 86% occurring once; the ten biggest clones make up around 0.8%. The TCR sequence derives from a woman between 18 and 29 years old in good health and CMV-seronegative. This chain connects TRBV6-5 to TRBJ1-6; D gene unclear. The sequenced material came from PBMCs. In DNA, the CDR3 is TGTGCCAGCAGCTTACTCAATTCACCCCTCCACTTT. Translated: CASSLLNSPLHF.